This T cell receptor (beta chain) was found in a study of graft-versus-host responses after intestinal transplantation. Overall study findings and caveats: GvH clones occurred in recipient marrow; some first appeared in ileum or blood.

Comment on this clone: The antigen remains unidentified.

Assay used: immunoSEQ multiplex PCR; TCRdb lists only in-frame clones, some missing. This table has some 120,000 clones, 90% to 95% appearing once. The V end was cut by 6 bases, the J end by 0 bases, with 15 bases between. Germline V gene data show CDR1 as MNHNY and CDR2 as SVGAGI (reference sequence). This CDR3 has 15 amino acids. The rearrangement links TRBV6-6 to TRBJ2-7, with D possibly being TRBD2 (6 bases). Here the sequenced sample was unstimulated CD4+ T cells sorted from spleen or lymph node cells, taken before transplant. The sequence was obtained from a human donor who was the organ donor for an intestinal transplant. The CDR3 spells CASRTRPGSSYEQYF. CDR3 nucleotide sequence: TGTGCCAGCAGGACTCGACCCGGGAGCTCCTACGAGCAGTACTTC.